This TCR beta chain was identified in a study of cytomegalovirus exposure and HLA in healthy donors. Study as a whole: Ancestry clustering placed around four fifths of over 300 genotyped donors in the Caucasian-associated cluster.

Study results and caveats: In an earlier analysis, in 540 or so donors, most V segments appeared productive either ~90% or ~30% of the time. The only immune exposure information that was available was CMV serostatus.

It was with 60 Vbeta and 13 Jbeta primers that the PCR ran. TCRdb's table, derived via immunoSEQ multiplex PCR, lists solely in-frame clones and lacks some. The table for this sample gives under 200,000 clones. V shed 8 bases, J shed 8 bases, and the junction held 8 bases outside the gene matches. Germline CDR1 and CDR2: SNHLY and FYNNEI. The CDR3 loop spans 13 amino acids. About this clone: Its antigen is not identified.

Material for sequencing was PBMCs. This sequence originates from a man in his thirties or forties in good health and CMV-seronegative. J is TRBJ1-4 and V is TRBV2; 7 nucleotides line up with TRBD1. CDR3 nucleotides: TGTGCCAGCCATAGACAGGGTGGCGAAAAACTGTTTTTT. The encoded protein is CASHRQGGEKLFF.